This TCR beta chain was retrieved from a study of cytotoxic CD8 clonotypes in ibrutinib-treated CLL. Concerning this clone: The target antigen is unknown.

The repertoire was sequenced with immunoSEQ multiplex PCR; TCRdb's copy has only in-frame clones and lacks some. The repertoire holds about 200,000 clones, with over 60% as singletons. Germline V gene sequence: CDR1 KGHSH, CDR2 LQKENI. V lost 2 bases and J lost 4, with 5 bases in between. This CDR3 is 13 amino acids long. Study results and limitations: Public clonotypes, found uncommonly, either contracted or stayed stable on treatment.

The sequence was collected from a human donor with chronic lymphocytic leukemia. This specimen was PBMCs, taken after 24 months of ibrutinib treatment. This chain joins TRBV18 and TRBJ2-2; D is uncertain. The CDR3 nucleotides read TGTGCCAGCTCACCAGTCAGCACCGGGGAGCTGTTTTTT. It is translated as CASSPVSTGELFF.